A single T cell receptor (beta chain) is shown here with its context. Its antigen remains unidentified. Participating donors were healthy, HIV-negative adults free of recent acute infections or vaccinations. The data are from a study of shared clonotypes between healthy human individuals. Study context: CD4 naive and CD4 memory each took three plates per donor, while CD8 naive took two and CD8 memory one.

In replicate PCRs of sorted subsets, around 200 ng DNA, about 30,000 T cell genomes, was used. The repertoire was sequenced with immunoSEQ multiplex PCR; TCRdb's copy has only in-frame clones and lacks some. The sample shows 2 million to 3 million clones, approximately 94% of them seen only once. V lost 4 bases, J lost 3 bases, and 4 bases lay in between. Germline CDR1 LNHDA, CDR2 SQIVND (reference sequence). This CDR3 has 11 residues. Findings and limits, study-wide: Read depth was anticipated to influence clonotype sharing among donors.

V is TRBV19 and J is TRBJ2-7, with D hard to call. The sequenced sample was naive CD4+ T cells sorted from blood. Subset defined: CD45RA+ positively selected. The clonotype originates from a man aged 18 to 35 in good health. In DNA form, the CDR3 reads TGTGCCAGTAGTAGCCTCTACGAGCAGTACTTC. The encoded protein is CASSSLYEQYF.